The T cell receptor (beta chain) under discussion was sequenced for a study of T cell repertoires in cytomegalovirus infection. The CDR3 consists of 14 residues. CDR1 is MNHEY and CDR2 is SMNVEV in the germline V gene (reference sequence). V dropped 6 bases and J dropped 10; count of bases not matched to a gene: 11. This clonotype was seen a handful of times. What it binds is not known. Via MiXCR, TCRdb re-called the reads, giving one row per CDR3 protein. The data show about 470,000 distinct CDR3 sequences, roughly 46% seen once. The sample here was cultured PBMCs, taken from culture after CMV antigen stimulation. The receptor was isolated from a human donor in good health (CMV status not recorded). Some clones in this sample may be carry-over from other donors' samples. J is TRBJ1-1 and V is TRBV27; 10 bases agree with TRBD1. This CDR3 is CASRSTGGRPGAFF. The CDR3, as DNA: TGTGCCAGCAGGTCGACAGGGGGCCGACCTGGAGCTTTCTTT.